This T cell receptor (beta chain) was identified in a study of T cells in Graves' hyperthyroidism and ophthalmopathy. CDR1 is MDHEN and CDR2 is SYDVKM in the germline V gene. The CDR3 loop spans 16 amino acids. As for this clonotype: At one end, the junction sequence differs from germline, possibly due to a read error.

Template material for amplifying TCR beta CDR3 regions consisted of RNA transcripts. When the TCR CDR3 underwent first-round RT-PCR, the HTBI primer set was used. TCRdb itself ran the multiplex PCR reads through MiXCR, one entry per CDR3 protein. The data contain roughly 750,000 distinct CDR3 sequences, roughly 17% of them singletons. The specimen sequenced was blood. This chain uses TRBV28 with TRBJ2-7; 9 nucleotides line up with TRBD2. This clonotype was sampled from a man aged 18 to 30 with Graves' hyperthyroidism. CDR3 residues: CASSGPRLADTYEQYF. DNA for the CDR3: TGCGCCAGCAGTGGGCCCAGACTAGCGGACACCTACGAGCAGTACTTC.